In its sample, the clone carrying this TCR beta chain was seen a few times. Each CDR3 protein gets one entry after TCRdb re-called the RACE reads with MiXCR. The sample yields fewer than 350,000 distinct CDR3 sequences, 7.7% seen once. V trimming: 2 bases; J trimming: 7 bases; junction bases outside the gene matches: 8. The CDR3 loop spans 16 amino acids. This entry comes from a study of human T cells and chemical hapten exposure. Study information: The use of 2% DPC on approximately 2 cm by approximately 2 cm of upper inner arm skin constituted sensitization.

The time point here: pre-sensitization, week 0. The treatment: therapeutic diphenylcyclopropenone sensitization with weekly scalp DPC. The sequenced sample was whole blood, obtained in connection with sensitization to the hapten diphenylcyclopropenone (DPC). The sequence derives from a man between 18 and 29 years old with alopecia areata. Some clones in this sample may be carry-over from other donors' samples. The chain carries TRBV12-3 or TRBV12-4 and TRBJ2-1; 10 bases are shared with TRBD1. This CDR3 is CASSLKNRQGANEQFF. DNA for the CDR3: TGTGCCAGCAGTTTAAAAAACAGACAGGGGGCAAATGAGCAGTTCTTC.